Detailed here is one T cell receptor (beta chain). This entry belongs to a study of blood T cell repertoires in COVID-19. The CDR3 extends over 14 amino acids. Per germline, CDR1 SGHNT and CDR2 YYREEE (reference sequence). J gave up 2 bases and V 3 bases, and 5 bases lay outside the gene matches. This table comes from immunoSEQ multiplex PCR, and its TCRdb copy is limited to in-frame clones, with some not included. Among 55,000 to 70,000 clones listed, more than 85% were seen once. The sequencing input was peripheral blood. This TCR derives from a woman in her sixties or seventies with active COVID-19. The chain is built from TRBV5-4 and TRBJ2-7; TRBD2 matches 7 bases. For the CDR3, the DNA is TGTGCCAGCAGCTACCTAGCGGATACCTACGAGCAGTACTTC. It codes for CASSYLADTYEQYF.